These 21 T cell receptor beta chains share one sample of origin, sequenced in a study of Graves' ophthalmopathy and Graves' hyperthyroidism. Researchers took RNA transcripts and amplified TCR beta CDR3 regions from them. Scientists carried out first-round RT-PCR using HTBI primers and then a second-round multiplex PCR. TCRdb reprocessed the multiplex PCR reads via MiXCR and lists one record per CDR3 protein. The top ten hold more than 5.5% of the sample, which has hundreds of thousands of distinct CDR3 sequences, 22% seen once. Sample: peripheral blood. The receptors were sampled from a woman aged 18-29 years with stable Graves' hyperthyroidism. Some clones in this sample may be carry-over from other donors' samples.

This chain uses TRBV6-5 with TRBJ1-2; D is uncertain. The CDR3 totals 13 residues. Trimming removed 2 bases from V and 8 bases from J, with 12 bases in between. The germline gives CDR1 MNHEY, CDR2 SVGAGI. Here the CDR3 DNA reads TGTGCCAGCAGTTACGACAATCCGAGGGGCTACACCTTC. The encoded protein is CASSYDNPRGYTF.

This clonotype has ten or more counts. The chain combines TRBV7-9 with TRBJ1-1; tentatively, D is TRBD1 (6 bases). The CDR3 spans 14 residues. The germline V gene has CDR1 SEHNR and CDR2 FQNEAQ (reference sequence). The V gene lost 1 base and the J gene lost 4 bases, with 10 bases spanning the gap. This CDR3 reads CASSLGQEGTEAFF. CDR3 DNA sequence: TGTGCCAGCAGCTTAGGACAGGAGGGCACTGAAGCTTTCTTT.

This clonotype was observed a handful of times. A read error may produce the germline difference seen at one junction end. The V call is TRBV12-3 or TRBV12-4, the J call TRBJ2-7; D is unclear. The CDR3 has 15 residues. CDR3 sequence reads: CACSPGPQGSYEQYF. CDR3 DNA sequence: TGTGCCTGCAGCCCGGGTCCTCAAGGGTCCTACGAGCAGTACTTC.

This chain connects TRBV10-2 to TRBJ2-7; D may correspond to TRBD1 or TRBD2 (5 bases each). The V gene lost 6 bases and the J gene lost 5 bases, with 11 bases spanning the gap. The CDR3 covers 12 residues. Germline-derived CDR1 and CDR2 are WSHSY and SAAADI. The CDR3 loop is CASRGPLHEQYF. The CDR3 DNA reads TGCGCCAGCAGGGGACCACTGCACGAGCAGTACTTC.

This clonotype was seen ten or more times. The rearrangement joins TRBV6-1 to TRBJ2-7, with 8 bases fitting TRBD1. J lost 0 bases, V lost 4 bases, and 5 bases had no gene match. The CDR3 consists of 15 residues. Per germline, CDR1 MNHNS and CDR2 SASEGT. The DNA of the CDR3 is TGTGCCAGCAGTGGACAGGGGTCTTACTCCTACGAGCAGTACTTC. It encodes CASSGQGSYSYEQYF.

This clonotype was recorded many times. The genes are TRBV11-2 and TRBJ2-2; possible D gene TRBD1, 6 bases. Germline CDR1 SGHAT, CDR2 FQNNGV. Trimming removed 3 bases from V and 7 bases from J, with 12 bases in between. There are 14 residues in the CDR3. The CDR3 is CASSLERGSGELFF. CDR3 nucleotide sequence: TGTGCCAGCAGCTTGGAGAGGGGGAGCGGGGAGCTGTTTTTT. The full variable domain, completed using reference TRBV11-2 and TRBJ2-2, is EAGVAQSPRYKIIEKRQSVAFWCNPISGHATLYWYQQILGQGPKLLIQFQNNGVVDDSQLPKDRFSAERLKGVDSTLKIQPAKLEDSAVYLCASSLERGSGELFFGEGSRLTVL.

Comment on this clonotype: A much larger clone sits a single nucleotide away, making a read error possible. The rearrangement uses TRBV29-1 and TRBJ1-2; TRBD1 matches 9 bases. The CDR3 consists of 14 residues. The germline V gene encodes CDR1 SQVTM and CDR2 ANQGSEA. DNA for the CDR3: TGCAGCGTTGAAGGGACAGGGGAAAACTATGGCTTCACCTTC. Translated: CSVEGTGENYGFTF.

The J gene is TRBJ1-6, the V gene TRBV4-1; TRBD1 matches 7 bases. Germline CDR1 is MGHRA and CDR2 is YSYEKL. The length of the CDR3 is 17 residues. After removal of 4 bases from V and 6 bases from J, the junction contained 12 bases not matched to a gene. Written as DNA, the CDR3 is TGCGCCAGCAGCCCTGAACCCCCGGGACAGCTTAATTCACCCCTCCACTTT. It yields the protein CASSPEPPGQLNSPLHF.

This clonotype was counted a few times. CDR3 sequence: CAPGPWDSPYEQYF. In DNA form, the CDR3 reads TGTGCACCTGGACCTTGGGACAGCCCCTACGAGCAGTACTTC. The rearrangement links TRBV9 to TRBJ2-7; 7 bases agree with TRBD1. The germline V gene encodes CDR1 SGDLS and CDR2 YYNGEE. This CDR3 region has 14 residues.

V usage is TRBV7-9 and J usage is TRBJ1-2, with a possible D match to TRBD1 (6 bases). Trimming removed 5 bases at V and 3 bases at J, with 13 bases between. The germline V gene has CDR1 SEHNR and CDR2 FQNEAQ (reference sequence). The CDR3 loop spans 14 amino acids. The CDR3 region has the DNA TGTGCCAGCAGCACGGGACATTCTGACTATGGCTACACCTTC. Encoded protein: CASSTGHSDYGYTF.

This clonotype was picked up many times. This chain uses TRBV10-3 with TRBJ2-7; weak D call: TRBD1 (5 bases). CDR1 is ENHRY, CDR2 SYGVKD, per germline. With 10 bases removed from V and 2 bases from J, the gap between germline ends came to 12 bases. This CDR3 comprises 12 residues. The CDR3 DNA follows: TGTGCCACCTTCGACAGTCCCTACGAGCAGTACTTC. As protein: CATFDSPYEQYF.

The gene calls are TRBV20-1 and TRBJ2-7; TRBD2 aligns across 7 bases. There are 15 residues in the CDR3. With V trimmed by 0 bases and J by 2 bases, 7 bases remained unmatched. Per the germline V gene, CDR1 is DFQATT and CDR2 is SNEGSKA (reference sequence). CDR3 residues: CSARDLTSATYEQYF. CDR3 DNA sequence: TGCAGTGCTAGAGATTTAACTAGCGCTACCTACGAGCAGTACTTC.

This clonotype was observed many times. CDR3 protein: CASSLRGQAYGYTF. DNA of the CDR3: TGTGCCAGCAGCTTAAGGGGACAGGCCTATGGCTACACCTTC. The chain has TRBV5-6 and TRBJ1-2; 8 bases match TRBD1. The CDR3 runs to 14 residues. Germline CDR1 reads SGHDT; CDR2 reads YYEEEE. V lost 2 bases to trimming and J lost 4 bases; unmatched junction nucleotides: 4. The whole variable domain, filled in from reference TRBV5-6 and TRBJ1-2, reads DAGVTQSPTHLIKTRGQQVTLRCSPKSGHDTVSWYQQALGQGPQFIFQYYEEEERQRGNFPDRFSGHQFPNYSSELNVNALLLGDSALYLCASSLRGQAYGYTFGSGTRLTVV.

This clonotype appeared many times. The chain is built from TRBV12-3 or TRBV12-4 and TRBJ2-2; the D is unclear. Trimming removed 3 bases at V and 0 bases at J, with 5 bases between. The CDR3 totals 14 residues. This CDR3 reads CASSFGANTGELFF. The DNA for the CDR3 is TGTGCCAGCAGTTTCGGCGCGAACACCGGGGAGCTGTTTTTT.

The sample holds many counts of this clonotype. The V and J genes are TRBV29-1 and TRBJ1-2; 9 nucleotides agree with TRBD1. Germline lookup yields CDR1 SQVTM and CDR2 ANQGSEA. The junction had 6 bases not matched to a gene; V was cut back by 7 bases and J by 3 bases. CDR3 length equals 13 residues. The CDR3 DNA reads TGCAGCGGTTGGACAGGGGCGGACTATGGCTACACCTTC. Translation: CSGWTGADYGYTF.

The CDR3 region has the DNA TGTGCCATCCGACAGAACACTGAAGCTTTCTTT. Its protein is CAIRQNTEAFF. V usage is TRBV6-2 or TRBV6-3 and J usage is TRBJ1-1, with D hard to call. This CDR3 has 11 residues. Trimming shortened V by 10 bases and J by 1 base, and 7 bases separated the two germline ends. Germline CDR1 is MNHEY and CDR2 is SVGEGT.

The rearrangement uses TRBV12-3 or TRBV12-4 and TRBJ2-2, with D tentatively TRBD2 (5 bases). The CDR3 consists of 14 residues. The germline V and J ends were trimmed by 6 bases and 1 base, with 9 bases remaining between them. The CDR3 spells CASRLGVNTGELFF. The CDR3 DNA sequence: TGTGCCAGCAGGCTCGGGGTGAACACCGGGGAGCTGTTTTTT.

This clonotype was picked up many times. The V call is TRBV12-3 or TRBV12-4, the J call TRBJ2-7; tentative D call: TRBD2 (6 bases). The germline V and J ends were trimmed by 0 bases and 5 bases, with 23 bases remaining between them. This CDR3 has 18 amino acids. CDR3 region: CASSLALGRGQAIHEQYF. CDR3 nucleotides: TGTGCCAGCAGTTTAGCGCTCGGGCGGGGCCAGGCGATCCACGAGCAGTACTTC.

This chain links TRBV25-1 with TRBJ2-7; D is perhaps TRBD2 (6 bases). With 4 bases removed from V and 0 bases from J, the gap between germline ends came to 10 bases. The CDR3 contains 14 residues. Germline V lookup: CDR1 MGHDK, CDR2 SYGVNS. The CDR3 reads CASSASESSYEQYF. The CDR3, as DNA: TGTGCCAGCAGTGCTAGCGAGAGCTCCTACGAGCAGTACTTC.

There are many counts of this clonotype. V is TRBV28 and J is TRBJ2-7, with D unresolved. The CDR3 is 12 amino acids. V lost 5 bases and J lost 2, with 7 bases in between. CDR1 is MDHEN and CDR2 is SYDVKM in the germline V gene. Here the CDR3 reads CASSLPAYEQYF. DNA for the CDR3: TGTGCCAGCAGTCTTCCAGCCTACGAGCAGTACTTC.

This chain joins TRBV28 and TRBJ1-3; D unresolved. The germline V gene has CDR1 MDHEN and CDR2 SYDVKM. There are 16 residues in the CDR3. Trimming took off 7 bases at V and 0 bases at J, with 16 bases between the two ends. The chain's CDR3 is CASKRRPSTSGNTIYF. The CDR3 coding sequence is TGTGCCAGCAAGAGGAGACCCTCGACCTCTGGAAACACCATATATTTT.